This passage covers 16 T cell receptor beta chains from one sample sequenced in a study of T-cell memory formation after mild COVID-19 (dated by TCRdb to the early 2020s). Library preparation was by 5' RACE. The instrument given in TCRdb is Illumina NovaSeq 6000. TCRdb handled the public reads itself, with Q25 trimming in fastp and clone calling in MiXCR, and kept productive beta chains. Every CDR3 protein is listed once, alongside the most common genes and DNA of its rows. The sample table contains hundreds of thousands of distinct CDR3 sequences; only one count was recorded for approximately 20% of them. The ten largest clones capture roughly an eighth of the sample. The sample consisted of PBMCs or a T cell subset sorted from them (not recorded which). The receptors were sampled from an adult woman who had mild COVID-19 (a few samples of this study predate the infection). The sample titles of this study are shuffled in the database, so cell type and time point are left out; the donor was told from shared clones.

This clonotype was found a few times. CDR3 nucleotide sequence: TGCAGTGTTCCCCTCCTAGCGCCTTACAATGAGCAGTTCTTC. It yields the protein CSVPLLAPYNEQFF. The gene calls are TRBV20-1 and TRBJ2-1; possible D gene TRBD2, 6 bases. Trimming cost V 7 bases and J 4 bases, with 17 bases left between them. The CDR3 runs 14 residues. The germline V gene has CDR1 DFQATT and CDR2 SNEGSKA (reference sequence).

The J gene is TRBJ1-4, the V gene TRBV12-3 or TRBV12-4, with D possibly being TRBD1 (6 bases). The CDR3 has 13 amino acids. V shed 3 bases and J shed 8 bases, with 10 bases lying between them. CDR3: CASSFQGREKLFF. In DNA, the CDR3 is TGTGCCAGCAGTTTCCAGGGGAGGGAAAAACTGTTTTTT.

The CDR3 DNA follows: TGTGCCAGTAGTACCTCACGGGGACTAGCGGGCTACGAGCAGTACTTC. Translation: CASSTSRGLAGYEQYF. The gene calls are TRBV19 and TRBJ2-7, with TRBD2 matching 12 bases. The junction had 7 bases not matched to a gene; V was cut back by 4 bases and J by 3 bases. Germline-derived CDR1 and CDR2 are LNHDA and SQIVND (reference sequence). This CDR3 has 16 amino acids.

This clonotype occurred a few times. The chain uses TRBV21-1 and TRBJ1-2; TRBD1, as called in the table, went unchecked against the DNA. TRBV21-1 is designated a pseudogene. This CDR3 contains 15 residues. CDR3 loop: CASSKVDSANYGYTF. CDR3 DNA: TGTGCCAGCAGCAAGGTGGACAGCGCTAACTATGGCTACACCTTC.

The chain links TRBV5-6 to TRBJ1-2, with D maybe TRBD1 (6 bases). With 4 bases removed from V and 4 bases from J, the gap between germline ends came to 14 bases. Looked up from germline, CDR1 is SGHDT and CDR2 is YYEEEE. This CDR3 region has 14 residues. The chain's CDR3 is CASSRGQRGYGYTF. Written as DNA, the CDR3 is TGTGCCAGCAGCCGCGGACAGCGGGGCTATGGCTACACCTTC.

This clonotype was observed a few times. This chain joins TRBV5-5 and TRBJ1-2; D unclear. Trimming stripped 0 bases from V and 0 bases from J, with 12 bases between. This CDR3 region has 16 residues. Germline assignment: CDR1 SGHKS and CDR2 YYEKEE (reference sequence). CDR3 loop: CASSLGAGLANYGYTF. CDR3 DNA sequence: TGTGCCAGCAGCTTGGGTGCGGGATTAGCTAACTATGGCTACACCTTC.

In its sample, this clonotype was seen a few times. The CDR3 sequence: CATSDELAGGTDTQYF. CDR3 in DNA: TGTGCCACCAGTGATGAGCTAGCGGGGGGCACAGATACGCAGTATTTT. The J gene is TRBJ2-3, the V gene TRBV24-1; the match to TRBD2 covers 10 bases. Germline V gives CDR1 KGHDR, CDR2 SFDVKD. There are 16 residues in the CDR3. After removal of 3 bases from V and 1 base from J, the junction contained 3 bases not matched to a gene.

This clonotype was picked up a small number of times. This chain connects TRBV29-1 to TRBJ2-7; 7 nucleotides align to TRBD1. The CDR3 totals 16 residues. Germline V gene lookup returns CDR1 SQVTM and CDR2 ANQGSEA. With 0 bases clipped from V and 0 bases from J, the junction kept 8 bases outside the gene matches. This CDR3 is CSVEDRGGRSSYEQYF. CDR3 nucleotides: TGCAGCGTTGAAGATCGAGGGGGCCGAAGCTCCTACGAGCAGTACTTC.

The rearrangement links TRBV7-3 to TRBJ2-3; TRBD2 matches 8 bases. Unmatched junction bases numbered 8, after V lost 5 bases and J lost 4 bases. The germline CDR1 and CDR2 sequences are SGHTA and FQGTGA. This CDR3 spans 15 amino acids. CDR3 amino acids: CASSLTGLEADTQYF. The CDR3, as DNA: TGTGCCAGCAGCCTTACGGGACTAGAGGCAGATACGCAGTATTTT. Together with reference TRBV7-3 and TRBJ2-3, the CDR3 gives the full variable domain: GAGVSQTPSNKVTEKGKYVELRCDPISGHTALYWYRQSLGQGPEFLIYFQGTGAADDSGLPNDRFFAVRPEGSVSTLKIQRTERGDSAVYLCASSLTGLEADTQYFGPGTRLTVL.

This clonotype was observed a few times. The chain joins TRBV20-1 to TRBJ2-7, with a possible D match to TRBD1 (5 bases). The CDR3 runs to 14 residues. The germline CDR1 and CDR2 sequences are DFQATT and SNEGSKA (reference sequence). V was cut by 3 bases and J by 0 bases, with 12 bases left in between. The CDR3: CSASEAGLSYEQYF. In nucleotides, the CDR3 is TGCAGTGCTAGCGAGGCAGGGCTCTCCTACGAGCAGTACTTC.

The chain is built from TRBV11-2 and TRBJ2-7; no clear D gene. This CDR3 is built from 15 residues. Per the germline V gene, CDR1 is SGHAT and CDR2 is FQNNGV. V lost 0 bases to trimming and J lost 1 base, with 10 bases between them. The CDR3 sequence is CASSLDRPISYEQYF. DNA of the CDR3: TGTGCCAGCAGCTTAGATAGGCCCATTTCCTACGAGCAGTACTTC. The full variable domain, rest sourced from reference TRBV11-2 and TRBJ2-7, is EAGVAQSPRYKIIEKRQSVAFWCNPISGHATLYWYQQILGQGPKLLIQFQNNGVVDDSQLPKDRFSAERLKGVDSTLKIQPAKLEDSAVYLCASSLDRPISYEQYFGPGTRLTVT.

The rearrangement joins TRBV5-1 to TRBJ2-5; the match to TRBD2 covers 10 bases. The CDR3 loop spans 15 amino acids. V lost 4 bases to trimming and J lost 2 bases; unmatched junction nucleotides: 5. The V gene's germline CDR1 is SGHRS and CDR2 YFSETQ. As DNA, the CDR3 is TGCGCCAGCAGCCCATCACTAGCGGGGCAAGAGACCCAGTACTTC. This translates into CASSPSLAGQETQYF.

This clonotype was counted a few times. J is TRBJ2-7 and V is TRBV19, with 9 bases fitting TRBD2. CDR3 size: 16 residues. The V gene's germline CDR1 is LNHDA and CDR2 SQIVND (reference sequence). The V gene end was trimmed by 4 bases and the J gene end by 7 bases; junction bases not matched to a gene: 14. The CDR3 here is CASSTSLLAGLQEQYF. The CDR3 DNA reads as TGTGCCAGTAGTACCTCCCTTCTAGCGGGGCTACAGGAGCAGTACTTC.

This chain uses TRBV9 with TRBJ2-2; D is undetermined. The CDR3 spans 16 residues. V was shortened by 3 bases and J by 4 bases, with 16 bases between the two germline ends. CDR1 and CDR2 from the germline V gene are SGDLS and YYNGEE. CDR3 DNA sequence: TGTGCCAGCAGCGCTAGTACGGTACCGAGCACCGGGGAGCTGTTTTTT. Amino acid sequence: CASSASTVPSTGELFF.

This chain links TRBV11-2 with TRBJ1-2, with unresolved D. The CDR3 contains 14 residues. Germline assignment: CDR1 SGHAT and CDR2 FQNNGV. Trimming removed 5 bases from V and 3 bases from J, with 13 bases in between. DNA of the CDR3: TGTGCCAGCAGCCGCCCGGGGAAGGACTATGGCTACACCTTC. It specifies CASSRPGKDYGYTF.

This clonotype has only a few counts. The DNA of the CDR3 is TGTGCCAGCAGCTGGGTTGGGGGGCAATTTGGCTACACCTTC. It is translated as CASSWVGGQFGYTF. This chain links TRBV7-2 with TRBJ1-2, with a weak D call TRBD1 (6 bases). V dropped 4 bases and J dropped 7 bases, with 16 bases sitting between them. CDR3 size: 14 residues. CDR1 SGHTA and CDR2 FQGNSA come from the germline V gene.